This T cell receptor (beta chain) was sequenced in a study of tumor and adjacent non-tumor tissue in lung cancer. This CDR3 region has 12 residues. CDR1 MNHEY and CDR2 SVGAGI come from the germline V gene. About this clonotype itself: A much larger clone differs from this one at a single base, so this may be a read error.

Three rounds of nested PCR, following a modified ARM-PCR protocol, produced the TCRbeta library. Using its own MiXCR run on the multiplex PCR reads, TCRdb lists one record per CDR3 protein. Altogether some 95,000 distinct CDR3 sequences are present, about 80% being singletons, with the ten largest covering less than 40%. This sample's RNA came from whole unsorted tissue. The normal lung tissue was taken more than 3 cm from the tumor edge. The genes are TRBV6-5 and TRBJ2-1; 10 bases map to TRBD2. The source material was distant non-tumor lung tissue. The receptor's source is a man aged 60 to 75 with small cell lung cancer. The CDR3 region is CTSTDTSGNSIF. The CDR3 nucleotides are TGTACCAGCACCGACACTAGCGGGAACTCAATCTTC.